These T cell receptor beta chains were read from a single sample in a study of cytotoxic CD8 clonotypes in ibrutinib-treated CLL. Method: immunoSEQ multiplex PCR; TCRdb's copy keeps in-frame clones and lacks some. The sample has 160,000 or so clones; about 80% are singletons. Sequences were derived from PBMCs, sampled after 24 months of ibrutinib treatment. The receptors originated from a human donor with chronic lymphocytic leukemia. Each CDR3 is given with its conserved first and last residue. The D gene is left open where the match is weak. Clone size is stated in some rows and not others, as once, few, many or a class when expanded.

>TRBV29-1|TRBJ2-1|NA|NA
TGCAGCGTTGGAGATTACAATGAGCAGTTCTTC
CSVGDYNEQFF
>TRBV7-2|TRBJ1-3|NA|NA
TGTGCCAGCAGCACACAGGGACACTCCTCTGGAAACACCATATATTTT
CASSTQGHSSGNTIYF
>TRBV11-2|TRBJ2-1|TRBD2|NA
TGTGCCAGCAGCGTGGCAGCGGGAGGCACCTACAATGAGCAGTTCTTC
CASSVAAGGTYNEQFF
>TRBV29-1|TRBJ2-7|NA|NA
TGCAGCGTTGAAGACCCGCGATCTAGAATGGGCGAGCAGTACTTC
CSVEDPRSRMGEQYF
>TRBV18|TRBJ2-1|TRBD2|NA
TGTGCCAGCTCTCCAAACGGACTAGCGGGGGGGAATGAGCAGTTCTTC
CASSPNGLAGGNEQFF
>TRBV7-3|TRBJ2-1|NA|NA
TGTGCCAGCAGCGCCGTCGGGGCAGTCGGGAGCTCCTACAATGAGCAGTTCTTC
CASSAVGAVGSSYNEQFF
>TRBV5-1|TRBJ1-1|NA|NA
TGCGCCAGCAGCTTGGCCTCGGGATCAGGCACTGAAGCTTTCTTT
CASSLASGSGTEAFF
>TRBV9|TRBJ1-1|NA|NA
TGTGCCAGCAGCGTAGGGGACGGGCACACTGAAGCTTTCTTT
CASSVGDGHTEAFF
>TRBV28|TRBJ1-2|TRBD1|many
TGTGCCAGCACCGGGACAGGGCGAAGCTATGGCTACACCTTC
CASTGTGRSYGYTF
>TRBV19|TRBJ2-6|TRBD1|NA
TGTGTCAGTAGTAACAGGGGGCGCAGTACTGGGGCCAACGTCCTGACTTTC
CVSSNRGRSTGANVLTF
>TRBV7-2|TRBJ2-2|NA|NA
TGTGCCAGCAGCTCCCTAGCCCAGGGGACCGGGGAGCTGTTTTTT
CASSSLAQGTGELFF
>TRBV7-9|TRBJ1-1|NA|NA
TGTGCCAGCAGCCCCGTGCGGTTTAATCAGAACACTGAAGCTTTCTTT
CASSPVRFNQNTEAFF
>TRBV6-1|TRBJ2-1|NA|NA
TGTGCCAGCAGCCGACAGGCCGACAATGAGCAGTTCTTC
CASSRQADNEQFF
>TRBV6-1|TRBJ2-1|NA|NA
TGTGCCACCAGACTGCAGCGGTCCTCCTACAATGAGCAGTTCTTC
CATRLQRSSYNEQFF
>TRBV6-1|TRBJ2-5|NA|few
TGTGCCAGCAGCGGTGGACCTTGGGAGACCCAGTACTTC
CASSGGPWETQYF
>TRBV30|TRBJ2-7|TRBD1|few
TGTGCCTGGGCGGGACAGGGCGCCTACGAGCAGTACTTC
CAWAGQGAYEQYF
>TRBV29-1|TRBJ1-2|NA|NA
TGCAGCGTATCCCAGGGAAGGGATGGCTACACCTTC
CSVSQGRDGYTF
>TRBV28|TRBJ1-3|NA|NA
TGTGCCAGCCAAACGGGAGGAAACACCATATATTTT
CASQTGGNTIYF
>TRBV10-3|TRBJ1-2|NA|NA
TGTGCCACCCGACGGCTAACTAACTATGGCTACACCTTC
CATRRLTNYGYTF
>TRBV7-2|TRBJ2-3|NA|few
TGTGCCAGCAGCTCAGGGGGCGGGAGGGGACAGTATTTT
CASSSGGGRGQYF
>TRBV30|TRBJ1-1|TRBD1|NA
TGTGCCTGGAGTGAACAGGGGTTAGCGAACACTGAAGCTTTCTTT
CAWSEQGLANTEAFF
>TRBV27|TRBJ2-1|NA|NA
TGTGCCAGCACCTGGGGGGCCCTGGGTGGTGAGCAGTTCTTC
CASTWGALGGEQFF
>TRBV9|TRBJ2-3|NA|NA
TGTGCCAGCAGCGTAGTAGGGTTGAGTGGAGATACGCAGTATTTT
CASSVVGLSGDTQYF
>TRBV7-2|TRBJ2-3|TRBD2|NA
TGTGCCAGCAGCCGGATTACTAGCGGGTCGAGCACAGATACGCAGTATTTT
CASSRITSGSSTDTQYF
>TRBV28|TRBJ2-1|TRBD1|NA
TGTGCCAGCTTGACCCCCAGGCAGGGGGCCTACAATGAGCAGTTCTTC
CASLTPRQGAYNEQFF
>TRBV6-6|TRBJ1-4|NA|NA
TGTGCCAGCAGTTACGGGGGTTTTGGTGAAAAACTGTTTTTT
CASSYGGFGEKLFF
>TRBV7-8|TRBJ1-5|NA|NA
TGTGCCAGCAGACCCACCTTAGACAAATACTCTAGCAATCAGCCCCAGCATTTT
CASRPTLDKYSSNQPQHF
>TRBV4-2|TRBJ2-2|NA|NA
TGTGCCAGCAGCCTCCCCAGCACGGTGGGTCGAACCGGGGAGCTGTTTTTT
CASSLPSTVGRTGELFF
>TRBV4-2|TRBJ2-5|TRBD2|NA
TGTGCCAGCAGCCAAGGGGCGGGAGGGATGTACCAAGAGACCCAGTACTTC
CASSQGAGGMYQETQYF
>TRBV10-3|TRBJ1-1|NA|NA
TGTGCCATCAGTGCAGGAGCGAACACTGAAGCTTTCTTT
CAISAGANTEAFF
>TRBV5-1|TRBJ1-2|NA|NA
TGCGCCAGCAGCTTCCAGGGGAACTATGGCTACACCTTC
CASSFQGNYGYTF
>TRBV9|TRBJ2-5|NA|NA
TGTGCCAGCCCCGCCCCACCAACGGGTGATACAAGTGGTTGGACCCAGTACTTC
CASPAPPTGDTSGWTQYF
>TRBV5-6|TRBJ2-1|TRBD2|NA
TGTGCCAGCAGCTACGTTAGCGGGAGTTACAATGAGCAGTTCTTC
CASSYVSGSYNEQFF
>TRBV15|TRBJ2-3|NA|NA
TGTGCCACCAGCAGAGATTTGCAAGATACGCAGTATTTT
CATSRDLQDTQYF
>TRBV7-2|TRBJ1-1|NA|few
TGTGCCAGCAGCTTAGGAGTCAGAAGGAGGGGTATGAACACTGAAGCTTTCTTT
CASSLGVRRRGMNTEAFF